This T cell receptor beta chain is from a study of T cells in Graves' hyperthyroidism and ophthalmopathy. Study summary: The initial diagnosis was the point when peripheral blood was collected, ahead of any treatment.

Amplified TCR beta CDR3 regions derived from RNA transcripts. RT-PCR in the first round (using the HTBI primer set) targeted the TCR CDR3. TCRdb ran MiXCR on the multiplex PCR reads and lists one entry per CDR3 protein. The sample consists of over 700,000 distinct CDR3 sequences, roughly a third of them appearing once. General study points: Expanded thyroid clonotypes (above 0.001) were mostly also found in blood.

This clonotype has just one count. The antigen is not known. The junction shows a germline mismatch at one end, possibly a read error. Sample: blood. The clonotype was recovered from a middle-aged woman with Graves' hyperthyroidism.

This CDR3 reads CASSQGLIGELFF. CDR3 bases: TGCGCCAGCAGCCAAGGTCTAATCGGGGAGCTGTTTTTT. This rearrangement joins TRBV7-2 to TRBJ2-2; D gene uncertain. The CDR3 is 13 amino acids. From germline, CDR1 is SGHTA and CDR2 FQGNSA.